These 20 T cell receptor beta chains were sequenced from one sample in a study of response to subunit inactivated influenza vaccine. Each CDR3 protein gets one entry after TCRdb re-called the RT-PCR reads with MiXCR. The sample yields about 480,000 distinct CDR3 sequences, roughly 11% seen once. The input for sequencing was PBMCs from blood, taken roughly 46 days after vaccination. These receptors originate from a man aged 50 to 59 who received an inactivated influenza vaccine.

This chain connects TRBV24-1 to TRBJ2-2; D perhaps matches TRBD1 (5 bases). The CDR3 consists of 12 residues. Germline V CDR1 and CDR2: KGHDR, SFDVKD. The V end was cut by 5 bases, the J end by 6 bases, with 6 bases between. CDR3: CATSVGPGELFF. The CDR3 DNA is TGTGCCACCAGTGTGGGGCCCGGGGAGCTGTTTTTT.

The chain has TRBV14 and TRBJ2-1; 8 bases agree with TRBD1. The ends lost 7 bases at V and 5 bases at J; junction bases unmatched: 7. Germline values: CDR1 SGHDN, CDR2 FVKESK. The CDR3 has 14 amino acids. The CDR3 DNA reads TGTGCCAGCAAGATAACGGACAGGGACAATGAGCAGTTCTTC. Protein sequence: CASKITDRDNEQFF.

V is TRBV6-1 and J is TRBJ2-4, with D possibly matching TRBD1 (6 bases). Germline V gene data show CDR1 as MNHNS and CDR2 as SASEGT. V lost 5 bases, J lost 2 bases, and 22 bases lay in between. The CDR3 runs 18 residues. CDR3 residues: CASSLPPDRITTKNIQYF. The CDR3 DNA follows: TGTGCCAGCAGTCTCCCTCCCGACAGGATTACGACCAAAAACATTCAGTACTTC.

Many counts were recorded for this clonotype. The CDR3 DNA is TGTGCCAGCAGCCGAAACGGACTAGCCGGGGAGACCCAGTACTTC. This sequence encodes CASSRNGLAGETQYF. The chain is built from TRBV7-9 and TRBJ2-5; 8 bases are shared with TRBD2. CDR3 length: 15 residues. Trimming at V came to 5 bases and at J to 5 bases, leaving 10 bases not matched to a gene. CDR1 is SEHNR, CDR2 FQNEAQ, per germline (reference sequence).

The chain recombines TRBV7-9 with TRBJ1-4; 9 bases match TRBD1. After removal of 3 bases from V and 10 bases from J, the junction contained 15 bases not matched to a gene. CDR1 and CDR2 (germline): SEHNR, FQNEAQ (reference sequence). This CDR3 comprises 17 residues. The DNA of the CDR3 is TGTGCCAGCAGCTTGACCGGGACAGGGACCTCGATTGGAAAACTGTTTTTT. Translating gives CASSLTGTGTSIGKLFF. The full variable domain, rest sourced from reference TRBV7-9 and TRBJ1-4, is DTGVSQNPRHKITKRGQNVTFRCDPISEHNRLYWYRQTLGQGPEFLTYFQNEAQLEKSRLLSDRFSAERPKGSFSTLEIQRTEQGDSAMYLCASSLTGTGTSIGKLFFGSGTQLSVL.

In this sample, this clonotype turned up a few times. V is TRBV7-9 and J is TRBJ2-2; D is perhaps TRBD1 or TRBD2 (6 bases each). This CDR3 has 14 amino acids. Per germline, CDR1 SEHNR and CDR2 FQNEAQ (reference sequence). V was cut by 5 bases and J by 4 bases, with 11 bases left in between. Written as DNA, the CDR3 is TGTGCCAGCAGCAAAGGGGGGTCCACCGGGGAGCTGTTTTTT. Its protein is CASSKGGSTGELFF.

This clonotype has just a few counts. CDR3 amino acids: CASSLRDRPYNEQFF. CDR3 sequence (DNA): TGTGCCAGCAGCTTAAGGGACAGGCCGTACAATGAGCAGTTCTTC. V gene TRBV7-3 combines with J gene TRBJ2-1, with TRBD1 matching 8 bases. The CDR3 spans 15 residues. V was pared by 1 base and J by 4 bases, with 3 bases of the junction left unmatched. Germline V gives CDR1 SGHTA, CDR2 FQGTGA. Using reference TRBV7-3 and TRBJ2-1 for the parts outside the CDR3, the full variable domain is GAGVSQTPSNKVTEKGKYVELRCDPISGHTALYWYRQSLGQGPEFLIYFQGTGAADDSGLPNDRFFAVRPEGSVSTLKIQRTERGDSAVYLCASSLRDRPYNEQFFGPGTRLTVL.

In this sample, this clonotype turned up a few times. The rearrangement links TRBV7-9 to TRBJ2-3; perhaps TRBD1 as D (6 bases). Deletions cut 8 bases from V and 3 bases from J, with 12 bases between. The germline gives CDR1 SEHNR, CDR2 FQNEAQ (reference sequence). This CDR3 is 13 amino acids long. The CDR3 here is CASGTQITDTQYF. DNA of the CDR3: TGTGCCAGCGGGACACAGATTACAGATACGCAGTATTTT.

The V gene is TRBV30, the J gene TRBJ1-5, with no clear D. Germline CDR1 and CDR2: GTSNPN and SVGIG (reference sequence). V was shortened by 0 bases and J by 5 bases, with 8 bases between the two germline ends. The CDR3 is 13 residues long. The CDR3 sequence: CAWSVAVDQPQHF. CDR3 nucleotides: TGTGCCTGGAGTGTCGCCGTGGATCAGCCCCAGCATTTT.

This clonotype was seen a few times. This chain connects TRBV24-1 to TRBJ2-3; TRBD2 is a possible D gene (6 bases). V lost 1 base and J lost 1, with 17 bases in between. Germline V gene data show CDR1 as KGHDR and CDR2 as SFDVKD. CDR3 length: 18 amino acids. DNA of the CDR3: TGTGCCACCAGTGATTTCACGGTCAGATCGGGGGGCACAGATACGCAGTATTTT. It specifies CATSDFTVRSGGTDTQYF.

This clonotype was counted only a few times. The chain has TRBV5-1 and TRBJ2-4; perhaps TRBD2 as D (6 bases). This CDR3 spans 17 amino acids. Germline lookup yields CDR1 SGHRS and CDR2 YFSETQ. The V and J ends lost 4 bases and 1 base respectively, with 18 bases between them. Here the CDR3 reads CASSLPSSGGAKNIQYF. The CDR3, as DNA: TGCGCCAGCAGCCTCCCATCTTCCGGGGGTGCCAAAAACATTCAGTACTTC.

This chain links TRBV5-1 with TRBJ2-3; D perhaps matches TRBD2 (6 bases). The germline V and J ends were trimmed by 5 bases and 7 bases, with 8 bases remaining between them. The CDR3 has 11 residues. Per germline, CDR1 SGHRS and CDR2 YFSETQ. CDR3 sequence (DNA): TGCGCCAGCAGTCGGGGGAATACGCAGTATTTT. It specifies CASSRGNTQYF.

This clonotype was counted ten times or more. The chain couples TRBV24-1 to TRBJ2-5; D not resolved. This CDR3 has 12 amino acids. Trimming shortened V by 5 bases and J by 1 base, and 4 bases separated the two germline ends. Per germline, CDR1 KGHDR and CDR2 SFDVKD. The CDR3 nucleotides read TGTGCCACCAGTGCTGCCCAAGAGACCCAGTACTTC. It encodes CATSAAQETQYF.

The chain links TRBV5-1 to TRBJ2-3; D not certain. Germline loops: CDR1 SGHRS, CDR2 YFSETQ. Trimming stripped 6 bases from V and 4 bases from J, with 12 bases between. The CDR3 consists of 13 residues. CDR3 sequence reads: CASKLSNPDTQYF. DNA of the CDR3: TGCGCCAGCAAGCTGTCGAACCCAGATACGCAGTATTTT. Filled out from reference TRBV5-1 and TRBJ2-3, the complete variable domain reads KAGVTQTPRYLIKTRGQQVTLSCSPISGHRSVSWYQQTPGQGLQFLFEYFSETQRNKGNFPGRFSGRQFSNSRSEMNVSTLELGDSALYLCASKLSNPDTQYFGPGTRLTVL.

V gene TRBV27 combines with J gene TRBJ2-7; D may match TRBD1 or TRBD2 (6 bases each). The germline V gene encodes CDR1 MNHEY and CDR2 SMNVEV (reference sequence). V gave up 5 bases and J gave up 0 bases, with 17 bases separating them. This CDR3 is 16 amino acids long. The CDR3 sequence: CASSPLAGQDSYEQYF. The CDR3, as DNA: TGTGCCAGCAGTCCATTGGCGGGACAAGACTCCTACGAGCAGTACTTC.

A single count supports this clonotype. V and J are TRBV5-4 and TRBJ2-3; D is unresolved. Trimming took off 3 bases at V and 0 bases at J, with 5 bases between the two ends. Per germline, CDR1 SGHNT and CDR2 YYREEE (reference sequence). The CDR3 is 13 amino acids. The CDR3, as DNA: TGTGCCAGCAGCTCGGAAAGCACAGATACGCAGTATTTT. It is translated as CASSSESTDTQYF. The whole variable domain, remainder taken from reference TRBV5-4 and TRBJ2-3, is ETGVTQSPTHLIKTRGQQVTLRCSSQSGHNTVSWYQQALGQGPQFIFQYYREEENGRGNFPPRFSGLQFPNYSSELNVNALELDDSALYLCASSSESTDTQYFGPGTRLTVL.

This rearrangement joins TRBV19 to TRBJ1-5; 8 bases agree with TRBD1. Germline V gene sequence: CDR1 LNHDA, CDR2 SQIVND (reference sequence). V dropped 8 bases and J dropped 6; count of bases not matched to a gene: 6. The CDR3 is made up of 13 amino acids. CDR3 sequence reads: CASGQGDTQPQHF. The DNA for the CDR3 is TGTGCCAGTGGACAGGGAGACACTCAGCCCCAGCATTTT.

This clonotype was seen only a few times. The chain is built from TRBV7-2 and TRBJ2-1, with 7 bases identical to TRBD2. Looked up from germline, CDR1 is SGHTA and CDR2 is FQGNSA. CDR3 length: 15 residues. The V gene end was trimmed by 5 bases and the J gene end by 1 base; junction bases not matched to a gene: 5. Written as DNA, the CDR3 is TGTGCCAGCAGCACAAGCGGGACTTCCTACAATGAGCAGTTCTTC. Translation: CASSTSGTSYNEQFF.

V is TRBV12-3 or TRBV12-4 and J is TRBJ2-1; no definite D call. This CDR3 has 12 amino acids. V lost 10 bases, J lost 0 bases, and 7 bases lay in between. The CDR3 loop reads CATRGSYNEQFF. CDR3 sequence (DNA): TGTGCCACCAGAGGCTCCTACAATGAGCAGTTCTTC.

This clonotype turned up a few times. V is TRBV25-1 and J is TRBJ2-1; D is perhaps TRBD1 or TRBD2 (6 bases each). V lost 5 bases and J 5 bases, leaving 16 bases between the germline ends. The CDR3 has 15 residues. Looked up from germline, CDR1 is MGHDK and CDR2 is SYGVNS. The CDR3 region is CASSSPGAGDNEQFF. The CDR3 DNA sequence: TGTGCCAGCAGTTCACCGGGGGCAGGGGACAATGAGCAGTTCTTC.